The rows below give T cell receptor beta chains drawn from one sample of a study of vaccination effects on CD4 cells after COVID-19. Data came from immunoSEQ multiplex PCR; TCRdb stores just in-frame clones and leaves some out. The table has 25,000 to 30,000 clones, around 86% seen once. These receptors have no identified antigens. Sequencing used CD4+ T cells from PBMCs cultured with SARS-CoV-2 spike peptides, obtained after COVID-19 vaccination. Every receptor here comes from a human donor who received a COVID-19 vaccine. Some clones in this sample may be carry-over from other donors' samples. Each CDR3 is given with its conserved first and last residue. D genes are given only for firm matches. Clone size is shown for a subset of rows, as once, few, many or a class of expanded clone.

CDR3 protein	CDR3 DNA	D gene	V gene	clone size	J gene
CAWSLTHRGDYGYTF	TGTGCCTGGAGTCTCACACACAGGGGAGACTATGGCTACACCTTC	TRBD1	TRBV30	.	TRBJ1-2
CASSTVYNSPLHF	TGTGCCAGCAGTACAGTTTATAATTCACCCCTCCACTTT	.	TRBV12-3/TRBV12-4	once	TRBJ1-6
CASSGPGGALVQPQHF	TGTGCCAGCAGTGGACCAGGGGGCGCGTTGGTTCAGCCCCAGCATTTT	TRBD1	TRBV2	few	TRBJ1-5
CASSYSNQTPRGYTF	TGTGCCAGCAGTTACTCGAATCAGACTCCGCGGGGCTACACCTTC	.	TRBV6-5	.	TRBJ1-2
CASSLSQANYGYTF	TGCGCCAGCAGCTTGAGTCAGGCCAACTATGGCTACACCTTC	.	TRBV5-1	.	TRBJ1-2
CASSLDRAGYTF	TGTGCCAGCAGTTTGGACAGGGCTGGCTACACCTTC	TRBD1	TRBV12-3/TRBV12-4	once	TRBJ1-2
CASSLRDPHAGYTF	TGTGCCAGCTCACTCCGGGACCCACACGCGGGCTACACCTTC	.	TRBV18	once	TRBJ1-2
CASSPQQGQGGTDTQYF	TGTGCCAGCTCACCTCAACAGGGCCAAGGGGGGACAGATACGCAGTATTTT	.	TRBV18	.	TRBJ2-3
CASSPQVVTATHAEQFF	TGTGCCAGCAGCCCTCAAGTTGTGACAGCCACTCATGCTGAGCAGTTCTTC	.	TRBV5-5	few	TRBJ2-1
CASSVKGGVGTDTQYF	TGTGCCAGCAGCGTAAAGGGGGGAGTTGGCACAGATACGCAGTATTTT	.	TRBV9	.	TRBJ2-3
CASSPWALSGANVLTF	TGTGCCAGCAGTCCTTGGGCCCTCTCTGGGGCCAACGTCCTGACTTTC	.	TRBV7-7	once	TRBJ2-6
CASSYGTDRSKNIQYF	TGTGCCAGCAGTTACGGCACGGACCGCTCAAAAAACATTCAGTACTTC	.	TRBV6-2/TRBV6-3	.	TRBJ2-4
CASSLGTGIEPQHF	TGTGCCAGCAGCTTAGGAACAGGGATTGAGCCCCAGCATTTT	.	TRBV7-8	.	TRBJ1-5
CASSRDVAAQNQPQHF	TGTGCCAGCAGCCGAGACGTGGCAGCCCAAAATCAGCCCCAGCATTTT	.	TRBV7-8	.	TRBJ1-5
CASSQDHQSNTEAFF	TGCGCCAGCAGCCAAGATCACCAGTCTAACACTGAAGCTTTCTTT	.	TRBV4-3	.	TRBJ1-1